This T cell receptor (beta chain) was recorded in a study of response to subunit inactivated influenza vaccine. Overall study findings and caveats: Authors suggested that a seasonal influenza vaccination recruits few new T cells each time.

The CDR3 consists of 17 residues. Trimming cost V 0 bases and J 0 bases; bases outside gene matches: 6. Germline V lookup: CDR1 SGHNT, CDR2 YYREEE (reference sequence). TCRdb re-called the RT-PCR reads through MiXCR, storing one row per CDR3 protein. This table has roughly 710,000 distinct CDR3 sequences, approximately 14% appearing once. This clonotype occurred many times. Antigen: not known. The J gene is TRBJ2-1, the V gene TRBV5-4, with 7 bases that match TRBD2. The clonotype was recovered from a man aged 45-60 years who received an inactivated influenza vaccine. The sequenced sample was PBMCs from blood, obtained around 15 days before vaccination. CDR3 in DNA: TGTGCCAGCAGCTTGGAGGCGCGGGGGAGCTCCTACAATGAGCAGTTCTTC. Residues: CASSLEARGSSYNEQFF.